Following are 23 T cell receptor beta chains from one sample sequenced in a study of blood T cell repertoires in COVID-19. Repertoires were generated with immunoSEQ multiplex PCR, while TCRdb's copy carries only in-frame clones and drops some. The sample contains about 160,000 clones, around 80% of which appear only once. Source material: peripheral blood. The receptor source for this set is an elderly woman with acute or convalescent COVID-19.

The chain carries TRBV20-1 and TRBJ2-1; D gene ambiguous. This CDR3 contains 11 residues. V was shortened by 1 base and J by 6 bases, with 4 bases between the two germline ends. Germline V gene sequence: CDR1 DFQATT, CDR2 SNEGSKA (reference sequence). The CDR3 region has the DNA TGCAGTGCTAGAGGTATCAATGAGCAGTTCTTC. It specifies CSARGINEQFF.

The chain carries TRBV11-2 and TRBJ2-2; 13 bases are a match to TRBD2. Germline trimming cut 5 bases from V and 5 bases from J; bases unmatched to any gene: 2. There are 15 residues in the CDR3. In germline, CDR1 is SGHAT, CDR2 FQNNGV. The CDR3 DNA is TGTGCCAGCAGCCTGGGACTAGCGGGGACCGGGGAGCTGTTTTTT. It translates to CASSLGLAGTGELFF.

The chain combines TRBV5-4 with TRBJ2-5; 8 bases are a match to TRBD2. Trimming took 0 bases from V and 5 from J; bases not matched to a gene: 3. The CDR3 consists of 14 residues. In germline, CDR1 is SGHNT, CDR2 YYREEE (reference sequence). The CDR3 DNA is TGTGCCAGCAGCTTGGCTTCTAGCGGGGAGACCCAGTACTTC. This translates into CASSLASSGETQYF.

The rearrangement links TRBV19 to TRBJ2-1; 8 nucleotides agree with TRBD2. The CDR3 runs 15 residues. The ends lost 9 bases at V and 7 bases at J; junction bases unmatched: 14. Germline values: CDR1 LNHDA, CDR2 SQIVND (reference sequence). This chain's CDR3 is CASDKAGGLRNEQFF. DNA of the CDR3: TGTGCCAGCGACAAGGCGGGGGGCCTGCGGAATGAGCAGTTCTTC.

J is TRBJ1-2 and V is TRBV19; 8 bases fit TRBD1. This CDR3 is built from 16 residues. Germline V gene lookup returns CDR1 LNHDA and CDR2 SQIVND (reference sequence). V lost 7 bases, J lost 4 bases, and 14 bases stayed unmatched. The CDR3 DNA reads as TGTGCCAGTACCATGAGCCGGGACAGGCCCACCTATGGCTACACCTTC. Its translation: CASTMSRDRPTYGYTF.

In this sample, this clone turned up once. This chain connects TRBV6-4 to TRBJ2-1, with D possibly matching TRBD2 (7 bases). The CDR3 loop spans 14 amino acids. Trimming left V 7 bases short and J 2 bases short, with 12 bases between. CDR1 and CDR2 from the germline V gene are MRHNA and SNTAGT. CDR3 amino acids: CASKRDTAYNEQFF. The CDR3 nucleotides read TGTGCCAGCAAGCGGGACACGGCCTACAATGAGCAGTTCTTC.

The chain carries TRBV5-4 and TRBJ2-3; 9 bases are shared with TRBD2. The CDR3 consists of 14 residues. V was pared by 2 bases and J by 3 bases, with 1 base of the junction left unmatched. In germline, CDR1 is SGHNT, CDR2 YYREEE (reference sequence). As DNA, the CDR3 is TGTGCCAGCAGCTTAAGCGGGGGGACAGATACGCAGTATTTT. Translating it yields CASSLSGGTDTQYF.

In nucleotides, the CDR3 is TGTGCCAGCAGCTTGGGGGTAGCGGGGGTCTACGAGCAGTACTTC. Its translation: CASSLGVAGVYEQYF. This chain joins TRBV11-3 and TRBJ2-7; 9 bases match TRBD2. Germline V gives CDR1 SGHNT, CDR2 YENEEA. Losses at the gene ends were 3 bases for V and 3 bases for J; bases not matched to a gene: 6. The CDR3 spans 15 residues.

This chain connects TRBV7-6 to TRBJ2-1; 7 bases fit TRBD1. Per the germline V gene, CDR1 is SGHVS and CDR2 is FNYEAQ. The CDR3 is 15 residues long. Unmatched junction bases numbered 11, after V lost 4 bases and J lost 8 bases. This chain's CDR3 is CASSSGQLGVDEQFF. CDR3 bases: TGTGCCAGCAGCTCGGGACAGTTGGGGGTCGATGAGCAGTTCTTC.

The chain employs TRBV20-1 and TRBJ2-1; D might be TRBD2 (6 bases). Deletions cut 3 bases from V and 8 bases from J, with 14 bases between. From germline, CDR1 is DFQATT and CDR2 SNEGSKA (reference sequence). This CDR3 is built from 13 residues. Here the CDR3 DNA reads TGCAGTGCTAGTAGTACTAGCAACGATGAGCAGTTCTTC. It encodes CSASSTSNDEQFF.

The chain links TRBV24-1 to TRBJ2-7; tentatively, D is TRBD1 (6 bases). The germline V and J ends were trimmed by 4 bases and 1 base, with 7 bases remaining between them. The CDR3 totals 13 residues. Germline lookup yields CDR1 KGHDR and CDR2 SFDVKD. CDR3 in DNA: TGTGCCACCAGTGAGGACAGATCCTACGAGCAGTACTTC. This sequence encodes CATSEDRSYEQYF.

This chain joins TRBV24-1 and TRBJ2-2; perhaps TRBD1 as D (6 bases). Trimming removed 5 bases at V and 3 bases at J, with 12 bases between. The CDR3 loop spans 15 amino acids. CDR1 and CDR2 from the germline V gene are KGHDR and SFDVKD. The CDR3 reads CATSAVNRDTGELFF. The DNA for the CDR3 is TGTGCCACCAGTGCTGTGAACAGGGACACCGGGGAGCTGTTTTTT.

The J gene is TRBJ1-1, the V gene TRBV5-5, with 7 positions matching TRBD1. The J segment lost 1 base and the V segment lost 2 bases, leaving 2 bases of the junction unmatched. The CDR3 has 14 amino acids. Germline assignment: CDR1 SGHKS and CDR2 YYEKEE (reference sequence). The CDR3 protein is CASSFRTGNTEAFF. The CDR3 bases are TGTGCCAGCAGCTTTAGGACAGGGAACACTGAAGCTTTCTTT.

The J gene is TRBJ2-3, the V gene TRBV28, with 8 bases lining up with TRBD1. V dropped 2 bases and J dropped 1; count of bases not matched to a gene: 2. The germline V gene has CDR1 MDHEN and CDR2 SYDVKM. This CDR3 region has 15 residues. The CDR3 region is CASSLGRGRTDTQYF. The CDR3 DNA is TGTGCCAGCAGTTTAGGCAGGGGGCGCACAGATACGCAGTATTTT.

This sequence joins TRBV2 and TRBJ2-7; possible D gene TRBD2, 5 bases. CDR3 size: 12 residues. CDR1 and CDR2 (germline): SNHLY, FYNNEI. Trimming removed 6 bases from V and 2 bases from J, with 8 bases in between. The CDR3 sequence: CASRGLAYEQYF. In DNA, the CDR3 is TGTGCCAGCAGAGGACTGGCCTACGAGCAGTACTTC.

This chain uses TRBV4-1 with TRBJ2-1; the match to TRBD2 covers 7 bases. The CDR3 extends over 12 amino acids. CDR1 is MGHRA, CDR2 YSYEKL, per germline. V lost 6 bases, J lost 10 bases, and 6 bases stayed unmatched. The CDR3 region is CASRNRGEEQFF. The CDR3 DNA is TGCGCCAGCAGGAACCGGGGGGAGGAGCAGTTCTTC.

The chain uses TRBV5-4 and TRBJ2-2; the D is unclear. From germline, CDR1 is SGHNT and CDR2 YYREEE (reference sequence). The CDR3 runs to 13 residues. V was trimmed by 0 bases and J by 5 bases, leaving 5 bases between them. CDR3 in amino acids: CASSLVPTGELFF. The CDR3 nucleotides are TGTGCCAGCAGCTTGGTCCCTACCGGGGAGCTGTTTTTT.

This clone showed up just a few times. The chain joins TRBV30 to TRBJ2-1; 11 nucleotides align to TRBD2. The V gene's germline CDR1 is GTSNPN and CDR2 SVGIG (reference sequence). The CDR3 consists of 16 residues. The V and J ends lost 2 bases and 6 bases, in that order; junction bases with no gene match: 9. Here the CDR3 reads CAWSLLTSGGGNEQFF. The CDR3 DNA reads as TGTGCCTGGAGTCTGCTAACTAGCGGGGGAGGCAATGAGCAGTTCTTC.

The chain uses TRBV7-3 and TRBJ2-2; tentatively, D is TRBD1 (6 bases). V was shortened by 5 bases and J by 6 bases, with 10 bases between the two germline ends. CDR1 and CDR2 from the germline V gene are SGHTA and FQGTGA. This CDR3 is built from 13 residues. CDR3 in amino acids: CASSTTGPGELFF. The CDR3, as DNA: TGTGCCAGCAGCACAACAGGGCCCGGGGAGCTGTTTTTT.

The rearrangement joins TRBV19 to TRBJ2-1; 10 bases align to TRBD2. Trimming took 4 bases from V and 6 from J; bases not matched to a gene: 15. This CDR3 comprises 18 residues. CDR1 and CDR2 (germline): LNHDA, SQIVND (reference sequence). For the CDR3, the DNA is TGTGCCAGTAGTAGGCCAGCGGGGGGGCCCGGGAATAGCAATGAGCAGTTCTTC. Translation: CASSRPAGGPGNSNEQFF.

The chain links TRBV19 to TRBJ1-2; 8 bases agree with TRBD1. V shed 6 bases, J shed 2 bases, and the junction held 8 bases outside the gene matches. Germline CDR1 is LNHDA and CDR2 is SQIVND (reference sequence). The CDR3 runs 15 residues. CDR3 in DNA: TGTGCCAGTAGCCAAGACAGGGGAACGAACTATGGCTACACCTTC. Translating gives CASSQDRGTNYGYTF.

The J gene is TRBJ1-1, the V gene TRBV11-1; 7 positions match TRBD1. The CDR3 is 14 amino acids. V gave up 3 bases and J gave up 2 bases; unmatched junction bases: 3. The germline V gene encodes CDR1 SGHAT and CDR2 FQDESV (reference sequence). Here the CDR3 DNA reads TGTGCCAGCAGCTTGGGGGACAGAAACACTGAAGCTTTCTTT. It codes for CASSLGDRNTEAFF. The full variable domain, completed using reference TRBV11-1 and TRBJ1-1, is EAEVAQSPRYKITEKSQAVAFWCDPISGHATLYWYRQILGQGPELLVQFQDESVVDDSQLPKDRFSAERLKGVDSTLKIQPAELGDSAMYLCASSLGDRNTEAFFGQGTRLTVV.

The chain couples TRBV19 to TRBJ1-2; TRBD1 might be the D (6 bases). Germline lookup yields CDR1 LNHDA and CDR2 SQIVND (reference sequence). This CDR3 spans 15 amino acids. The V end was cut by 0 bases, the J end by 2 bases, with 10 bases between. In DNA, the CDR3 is TGTGCCAGTAGTATAGACGACAGGTTCAACTATGGCTACACCTTC. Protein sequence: CASSIDDRFNYGYTF.